What follows are 9 T cell receptor beta chains derived from one specimen sequenced in a study of T cells after posttransplantation cyclophosphamide (dated by TCRdb to about 2016). Library method: the immunoSEQ multiplex PCR assay. TCRdb stores this immuneACCESS table with in-frame sequences only. Part of the clones is absent; in the studies checked, under half of the shortfall reflects unresolved V genes, and no reason is known for the rest. The sample table holds about 52,000 clones, of which 94% were seen once. 2.5% to 3% of the sample is held by the ten biggest clonotypes. The sample taken for sequencing was PBMCs. Source of these receptors: a woman in her twenties or thirties in good health and a related stem cell transplant donor.

The gene calls are TRBV9 and TRBJ2-6; D gene uncertain. This CDR3 comprises 14 residues. Germline V gene sequence: CDR1 SGDLS, CDR2 YYNGEE. The V and J ends lost 4 bases and 2 bases respectively, with 7 bases between them. The CDR3 sequence: CASSLRAGANVLTF. CDR3 sequence (DNA): TGTGCCAGCAGCTTGAGAGCTGGGGCCAACGTCCTGACTTTC.

This chain connects TRBV19 to TRBJ1-2; possible D gene TRBD1, 5 bases. Trimming pared 7 bases from V and 5 bases from J, leaving 8 bases between. The CDR3 totals 11 residues. Germline-derived CDR1 and CDR2 are LNHDA and SQIVND (reference sequence). CDR3 region: CASTQGYGYTF. CDR3 sequence (DNA): TGTGCCAGTACTCAGGGATATGGCTACACCTTC. The full variable domain, with the rest looked up from reference TRBV19 and TRBJ1-2, is DGGITQSPKYLFRKEGQNVTLSCEQNLNHDAMYWYRQDPGQGLRLIYYSQIVNDFQKGDIAEGYSVSREKKESFPLTVTSAQKNPTAFYLCASTQGYGYTFGSGTRLTVV.

The chain couples TRBV6-6 to TRBJ1-1; D call uncertain. The CDR3 consists of 15 residues. Germline V gives CDR1 MNHNY, CDR2 SVGAGI (reference sequence). V lost 2 bases to trimming and J lost 0 bases, with 10 bases between them. CDR3 in DNA: TGTGCCAGCAGTTACGAGGGAGGGTTGAACACTGAAGCTTTCTTT. Protein sequence: CASSYEGGLNTEAFF.

This clone turned up a few times. The chain uses TRBV30 and TRBJ1-1, with 8 bases that match TRBD1. Germline CDR1 and CDR2: GTSNPN and SVGIG (reference sequence). The V segment lost 4 bases and the J segment 4 bases; nucleotides outside the gene matches: 11. The CDR3 sequence is 15 residues long. The CDR3 loop is CAWTFGQGGGTEAFF. The CDR3 coding sequence is TGTGCCTGGACCTTTGGACAGGGAGGGGGCACTGAAGCTTTCTTT.

The V call is TRBV6-6, the J call TRBJ1-2; the D gene is possibly TRBD1 (5 bases). Trimming left V 6 bases short and J 5 bases short, with 10 bases between. In germline, CDR1 is MNHNY, CDR2 SVGAGI (reference sequence). The CDR3 extends over 12 amino acids. This chain's CDR3 is CASRTAGYGYTF. CDR3 bases: TGTGCCAGCAGGACAGCTGGATATGGCTACACCTTC.

The J gene is TRBJ1-4, the V gene TRBV4-2; D may be TRBD1 (5 bases). CDR1 is LGHNA and CDR2 is YNFKEQ in the germline V gene. CDR3 length: 17 amino acids. V was cut by 0 bases and J by 1 base, with 12 bases left in between. The chain's CDR3 is CASSQDQRTLTNEKLFF. The CDR3 nucleotides are TGTGCCAGCAGCCAAGATCAAAGGACACTAACTAATGAAAAACTGTTTTTT.

CDR3 nucleotides: TGTGCCAGCACCCTTAGACGGGGAGTCGGGGAGCTGTTTTTT. It is translated as CASTLRRGVGELFF. The rearrangement joins TRBV28 to TRBJ2-2; the D gene is possibly TRBD2 (5 bases). The V gene lost 7 bases and the J gene lost 7 bases, with 16 bases spanning the gap. Germline-derived CDR1 and CDR2 are MDHEN and SYDVKM. The CDR3 runs to 14 residues.

The J gene is TRBJ1-4, the V gene TRBV4-2, with 8 bases lining up with TRBD1. The CDR3 sequence is 16 residues long. V lost 4 bases and J lost 7; bases outside the gene matches: 11. Germline V lookup: CDR1 LGHNA, CDR2 YNFKEQ. The CDR3 DNA is TGTGCCAGCAGCCCAACCCCAGGGGGCGCGGGTGAAAAACTGTTTTTT. It specifies CASSPTPGGAGEKLFF.

This chain connects TRBV6-1 to TRBJ1-5; perhaps TRBD1 as D (6 bases). CDR1 MNHNS and CDR2 SASEGT come from the germline V gene. The CDR3 spans 13 residues. Between the trimmed V and J ends, which lost 11 bases and 3 bases, there was a span of 14 bases. The CDR3 loop is CAGAGAFNQPQHF. For the CDR3, the DNA is TGTGCCGGGGCAGGGGCTTTCAATCAGCCCCAGCATTTT.